One and the same sample provided the 14 T cell receptor beta chains below, sequenced in a study of OX40 agonist ivuxolimab in advanced cancers. Assay: immunoSEQ multiplex PCR; the TCRdb copy retains only in-frame clones and omits some. The profile covers about 30,000 clones, with about nine tenths appearing a single time and nearly 25% taken by the ten largest. The specimen comprised CD4+ or CD8+ T cells sorted from blood, sampled in a trial of the OX40 agonist ivuxolimab. These receptors originate from an adult with an advanced solid tumor such as melanoma, head and neck, liver or kidney cancer.

This clone came up once. The chain uses TRBV30 and TRBJ2-7, with TRBD2 identical over 9 bases. This CDR3 is built from 14 residues. V lost 1 base and J lost 0; bases outside the gene matches: 1. Germline V gene data show CDR1 as GTSNPN and CDR2 as SVGIG (reference sequence). DNA for the CDR3: TGTGCCTGGAGTGGGGGACTAGCCTCCTACGAGCAGTACTTC. Residues: CAWSGGLASYEQYF.

A remark on this clone: This same CDR3 is encoded by further DNA sequences in the sample. The gene calls are TRBV19 and TRBJ2-3; 12 positions match TRBD2. Germline V lookup: CDR1 LNHDA, CDR2 SQIVND (reference sequence). The trim removed 2 bases at V and 4 bases at J, leaving 4 bases unmatched. The CDR3 loop spans 16 amino acids. This CDR3 is CASSIRTSGISDTQYF. The CDR3 coding sequence is TGTGCCAGTAGTATAAGGACTAGCGGGATCTCAGATACGCAGTATTTT.

The rearrangement uses TRBV6-5 and TRBJ2-1, with D perhaps TRBD2 (5 bases). This CDR3 comprises 15 residues. Deletions cut 6 bases from V and 2 bases from J, with 14 bases between. Per the germline V gene, CDR1 is MNHEY and CDR2 is SVGAGI. This CDR3 is CASSEEAVTYNEQFF. As DNA, the CDR3 is TGTGCCAGCAGCGAGGAAGCGGTTACCTACAATGAGCAGTTCTTC.

The chain uses TRBV5-6 and TRBJ1-2; D remains ambiguous. Germline CDR1 is SGHDT and CDR2 is YYEEEE. V lost 4 bases and J lost 1, with 17 bases in between. This CDR3 comprises 16 residues. The chain's CDR3 is CASSPYKTTLNYGYTF. The DNA for the CDR3 is TGTGCCAGCAGCCCATACAAAACCACCCTTAACTATGGCTACACCTTC.

This chain joins TRBV5-1 and TRBJ2-7, with D maybe TRBD2 (5 bases). V lost 4 bases and J 2 bases, leaving 25 bases between the germline ends. Per the germline V gene, CDR1 is SGHRS and CDR2 is YFSETQ. The CDR3 is 18 residues long. The CDR3, as DNA: TGCGCCAGCAGCCCGGGGAGCGGAGCGGTACATAGAGCCTACGAGCAGTACTTC. This codes for CASSPGSGAVHRAYEQYF.

The CDR3 DNA reads as TGTGCCAGCAGCTTGGAAGGGAGGAGCTCCTACGAGCAGTACTTC. Its translation is CASSLEGRSSYEQYF. The chain employs TRBV5-4 and TRBJ2-7, with a weak D call TRBD2 (6 bases). This CDR3 comprises 15 residues. Trimming left V 0 bases short and J 0 bases short, with 10 bases between. Germline loops: CDR1 SGHNT, CDR2 YYREEE (reference sequence).

The table lists this clone with a count of one. DNA for the CDR3: TGTGCCAGCAGCTTACCCCGGACAGGGCGGACCGGGGAGCTGTTTTTT. The encoded protein is CASSLPRTGRTGELFF. The J gene is TRBJ2-2, the V gene TRBV11-2, with TRBD1 matching 8 bases. Germline loops: CDR1 SGHAT, CDR2 FQNNGV. With V trimmed by 2 bases and J by 5 bases, 7 bases remained unmatched. CDR3 size: 16 residues.

V and J are TRBV9 and TRBJ2-1, with 7 positions matching TRBD2. CDR1 SGDLS and CDR2 YYNGEE come from the germline V gene. The junction had 3 bases not matched to a gene; V was cut back by 0 bases and J by 0 bases. The CDR3 runs 16 residues. CDR3 residues: CASSVEPSGSYNEQFF. Here the CDR3 DNA reads TGTGCCAGCAGCGTAGAACCTAGCGGCTCCTACAATGAGCAGTTCTTC. Based on the CDR3 plus reference TRBV9 and TRBJ2-1, the full variable domain is DSGVTQTPKHLITATGQRVTLRCSPRSGDLSVYWYQQSLDQGLQFLIQYYNGEERAKGNILERFSAQQFPDLHSELNLSSLELGDSALYFCASSVEPSGSYNEQFFGPGTRLTVL.

CDR3 sequence reads: CASRVELATVHNEKLFF. CDR3 DNA sequence: TGTGCCAGCAGGGTGGAATTAGCTACAGTGCATAATGAAAAACTGTTTTTT. The chain uses TRBV21-1 and TRBJ1-4. TRBV21-1 is described as a pseudogene. The CDR3 extends over 17 amino acids.

This clone occurred a few times. The V and J genes are TRBV7-6 and TRBJ2-4, with 9 bases matching TRBD2. This CDR3 has 17 residues. Germline-derived CDR1 and CDR2 are SGHVS and FNYEAQ. V gave up 4 bases and J gave up 3 bases; unmatched junction bases: 10. This chain's CDR3 is CASSSLAGNWDKNIQYF. Written as DNA, the CDR3 is TGTGCCAGCAGCTCGCTAGCGGGAAATTGGGACAAAAACATTCAGTACTTC.

This clone was recorded once. The gene calls are TRBV27 and TRBJ1-5, with D possibly matching TRBD1 (5 bases). The V gene's germline CDR1 is MNHEY and CDR2 SMNVEV (reference sequence). V was clipped by 2 bases and J by 2 bases, with 7 bases between them. The CDR3 is 14 amino acids. The CDR3 loop reads CASSLGGGNQPQHF. CDR3 sequence (DNA): TGTGCCAGCAGTTTAGGGGGGGGCAATCAGCCCCAGCATTTT.

The V and J genes are TRBV6-1 and TRBJ2-7; 8 bases line up with TRBD1. The CDR3 length is 15 residues. J lost 2 bases, V lost 5 bases, and 8 bases had no gene match. Germline loops: CDR1 MNHNS, CDR2 SASEGT. This chain's CDR3 is CASSPDRGRTYEQYF. The CDR3 bases are TGTGCCAGCAGTCCCGACAGGGGCCGTACCTACGAGCAGTACTTC.

This chain uses TRBV11-3 with TRBJ2-7; tentatively, D is TRBD2 (6 bases). The ends were cut back, 5 bases at V and 0 bases at J, with 14 bases in the middle. This CDR3 contains 15 residues. Per the germline V gene, CDR1 is SGHNT and CDR2 is YENEEA. The CDR3 sequence: CASSDYSGTSYEQYF. CDR3 bases: TGTGCCAGCAGCGACTATAGCGGCACCTCCTACGAGCAGTACTTC. Filled out from reference TRBV11-3 and TRBJ2-7, the complete variable domain reads EAGVVQSPRYKIIEKKQPVAFWCNPISGHNTLYWYLQNLGQGPELLIRYENEEAVDDSQLPKDRFSAERLKGVDSTLKIQPAELGDSAVYLCASSDYSGTSYEQYFGPGTRLTVT.

The CDR3 sequence: CASRNPSGSSYNEQFF. As DNA, the CDR3 is TGTGCCAGCAGGAACCCCAGCGGGAGCTCCTACAATGAGCAGTTCTTC. The gene calls are TRBV2 and TRBJ2-1, with TRBD2 matching 8 bases. CDR1 and CDR2 (germline): SNHLY, FYNNEI. The length of the CDR3 is 16 residues. V gave up 6 bases and J gave up 0 bases; unmatched junction bases: 7.